The following is a T cell receptor beta chain sequence with its context. The sample belongs to a study of T-cell memory formation after mild COVID-19. From germline, CDR1 is DFQATT and CDR2 SNEGSKA (reference sequence). Trimming took 0 bases from V and 10 from J, leaving 16 bases between them. The CDR3 is made up of 14 amino acids. One entry per CDR3 protein, called by TCRdb with MiXCR from the 5' RACE reads. The sample records some 320,000 distinct CDR3 sequences, roughly an eighth being singletons. The V and J genes are TRBV20-1 and TRBJ2-1; D is perhaps TRBD2 (6 bases). The sample taken for sequencing was PBMCs or a T cell subset sorted from them (not recorded which). This TCR came from a man younger than 30 who had mild COVID-19 (a few samples of this study predate the infection). Cell type and time point are not known. The CDR3 bases are TGCAGTGCTAGAGATTTGGCGGGGCCGAAGGAGCAGTTCTTC. Its translation is CSARDLAGPKEQFF.